This TCR beta chain was profiled in a study of T-cell memory formation after mild COVID-19. Study findings and constraints: Day 15 to 85 contracting clones showed balanced CD4/CD8; day 15 to 37 expanders favored CD4+. Second-wave clones that peaked on day 37 lacked confirmed SARS-CoV-2 specificity.

This clonotype was recorded a few times. Its antigen remains unidentified. TCRdb ran MiXCR on the 5' RACE reads and lists one entry per CDR3 protein. The sample lists more than 250,000 distinct CDR3 sequences; approximately 19% were seen once. Trimming took off 1 base at V and 3 bases at J, with 13 bases between the two ends. The germline gives CDR1 LGHNA, CDR2 YSLEER. CDR3 length equals 16 residues. The rearrangement joins TRBV4-3 to TRBJ1-5; tentatively, D is TRBD1 (6 bases). The TCR originated in a man between 18 and 29 years old who had mild COVID-19 (a few samples of this study predate the infection). Cell type and time point are not known. The sample consisted of PBMCs or a T cell subset sorted from them (not recorded which). The CDR3 region has the DNA TGCGCCAGCAGCCAAGGTTTGGGACACGCCAATCAGCCCCAGCATTTT. Translated: CASSQGLGHANQPQHF.